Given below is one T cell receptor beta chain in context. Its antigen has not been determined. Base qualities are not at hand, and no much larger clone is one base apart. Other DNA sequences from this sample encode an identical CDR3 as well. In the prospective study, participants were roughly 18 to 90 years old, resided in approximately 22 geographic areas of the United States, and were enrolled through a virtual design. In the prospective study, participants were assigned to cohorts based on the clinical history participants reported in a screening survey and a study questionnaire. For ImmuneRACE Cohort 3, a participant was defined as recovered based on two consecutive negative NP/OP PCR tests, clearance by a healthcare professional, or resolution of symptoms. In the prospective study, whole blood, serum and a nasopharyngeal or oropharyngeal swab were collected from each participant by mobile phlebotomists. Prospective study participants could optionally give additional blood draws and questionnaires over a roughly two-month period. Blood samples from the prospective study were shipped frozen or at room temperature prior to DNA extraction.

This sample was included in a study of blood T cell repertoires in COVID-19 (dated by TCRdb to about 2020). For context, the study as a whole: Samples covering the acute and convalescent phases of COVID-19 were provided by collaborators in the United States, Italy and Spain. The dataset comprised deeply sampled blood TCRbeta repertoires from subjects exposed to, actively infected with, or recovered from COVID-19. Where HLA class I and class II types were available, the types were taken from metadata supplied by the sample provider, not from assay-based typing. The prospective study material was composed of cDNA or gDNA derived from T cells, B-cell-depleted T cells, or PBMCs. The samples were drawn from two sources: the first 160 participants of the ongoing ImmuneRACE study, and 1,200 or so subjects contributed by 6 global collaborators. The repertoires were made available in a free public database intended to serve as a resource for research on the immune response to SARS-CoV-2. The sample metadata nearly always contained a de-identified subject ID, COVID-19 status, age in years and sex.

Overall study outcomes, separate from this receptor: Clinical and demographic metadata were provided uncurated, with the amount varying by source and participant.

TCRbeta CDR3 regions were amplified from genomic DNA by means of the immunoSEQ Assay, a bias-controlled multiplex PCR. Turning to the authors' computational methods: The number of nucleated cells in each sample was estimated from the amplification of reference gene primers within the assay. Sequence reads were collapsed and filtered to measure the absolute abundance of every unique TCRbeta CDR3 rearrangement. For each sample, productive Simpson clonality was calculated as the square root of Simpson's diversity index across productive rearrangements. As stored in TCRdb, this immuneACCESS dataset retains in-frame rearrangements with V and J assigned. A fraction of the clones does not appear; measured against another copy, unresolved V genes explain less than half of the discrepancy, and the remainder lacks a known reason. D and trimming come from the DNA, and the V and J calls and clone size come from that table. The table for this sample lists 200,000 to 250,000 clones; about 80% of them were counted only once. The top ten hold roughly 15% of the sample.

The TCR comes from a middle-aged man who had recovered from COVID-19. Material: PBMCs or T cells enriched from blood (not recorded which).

The DNA is as follows: TGTGCCAGTGGAGGACAGGGTAGCAATCAGCCCCAGCATTTT. Its protein is CASGGQGSNQPQHF. The V and J segments used are TRBV2 and TRBJ1-5; 8 of the junction bases match TRBD1. The CDR3 contains 14 residues, cysteine and phenylalanine counted. Kept here is only the CDR3 DNA, which spans 42 bases and is read in frame from base 1. Trimming takes 9 bases off V and 0 bases off J; junction bases not matched to a gene: 4. CDR1 SNHLY and CDR2 FYNNEI are derived from the germline V gene.